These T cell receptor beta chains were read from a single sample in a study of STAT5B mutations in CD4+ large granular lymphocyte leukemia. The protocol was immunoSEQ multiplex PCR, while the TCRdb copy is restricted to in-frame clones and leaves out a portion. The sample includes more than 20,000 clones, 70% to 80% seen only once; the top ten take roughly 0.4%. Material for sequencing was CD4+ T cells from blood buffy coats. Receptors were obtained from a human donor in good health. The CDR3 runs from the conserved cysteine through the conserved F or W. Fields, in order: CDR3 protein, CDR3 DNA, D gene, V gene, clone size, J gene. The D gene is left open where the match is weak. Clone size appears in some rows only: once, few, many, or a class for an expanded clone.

CDR3: CAWRPGSITEAFF
DNA: TGTGCCTGGAGACCCGGGAGTATCACTGAAGCTTTCTTT
D: .
V: TRBV30
size: few
J: TRBJ1-1

CDR3: CASSFRGGGSEAFF
DNA: TGTGCCAGCAGCTTTCGGGGAGGGGGATCTGAAGCTTTCTTT
D: .
V: TRBV7-9
size: .
J: TRBJ1-1

CDR3: CASSWETSATYEQYF
DNA: TGTGCCAGCAGCTGGGAGACTAGCGCGACCTACGAGCAGTACTTC
D: TRBD2
V: TRBV7-2
size: .
J: TRBJ2-7

CDR3: CASSEVGEQGRIYGYTF
DNA: TGTGCCAGCAGTGAAGTTGGCGAACAGGGGAGAATCTATGGCTACACCTTC
D: TRBD1
V: TRBV6-1
size: .
J: TRBJ1-2

CDR3: CASSQAIRGGQIF
DNA: TGCGCCAGCAGCCAAGCAATCCGAGGGGGGCAGATTTTT
D: .
V: TRBV4-1
size: .
J: TRBJ1-4

CDR3: CASSHGTGTSGRDEQFF
DNA: TGCGCCAGCAGCCATGGGACCGGGACTAGCGGGAGGGATGAGCAGTTCTTC
D: TRBD2
V: TRBV5-1
size: .
J: TRBJ2-1

CDR3: CASSQLGQAVTEAFF
DNA: TGTGCCAGCAGCCAACTAGGACAGGCAGTGACTGAAGCTTTCTTT
D: .
V: TRBV21-1
size: .
J: TRBJ1-1

CDR3: CSVGGLAGGDEQFF
DNA: TGCAGCGTGGGCGGACTAGCGGGAGGAGATGAGCAGTTCTTC
D: TRBD2
V: TRBV29-1
size: .
J: TRBJ2-1

CDR3: CASSRASGVYGYTF
DNA: TGTGCCAGTAGTCGTGCTTCAGGGGTCTATGGCTACACCTTC
D: .
V: TRBV19
size: .
J: TRBJ1-2

CDR3: CASSLTWTGSNYGYTF
DNA: TGTGCCAGCAGTTTGACATGGACAGGGTCGAACTATGGCTACACCTTC
D: TRBD1
V: TRBV27
size: .
J: TRBJ1-2

CDR3: CASSESSESPLHF
DNA: TGCGCCAGCAGTGAGTCATCCGAGTCACCCCTCCACTTT
D: .
V: TRBV10-1
size: .
J: TRBJ1-6